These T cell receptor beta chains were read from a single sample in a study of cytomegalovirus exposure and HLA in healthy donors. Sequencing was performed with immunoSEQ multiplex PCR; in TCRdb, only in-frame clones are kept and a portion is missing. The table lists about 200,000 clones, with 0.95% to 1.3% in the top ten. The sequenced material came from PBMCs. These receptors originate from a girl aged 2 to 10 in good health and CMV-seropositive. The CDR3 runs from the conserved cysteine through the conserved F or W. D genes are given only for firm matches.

DNA: TGTGCCAGCAGCTCAAACAGGGGAACTGAAGCTTTCTTT
CDR3: CASSSNRGTEAFF
D: TRBD1
J: TRBJ1-1
V: TRBV7-2

DNA: TGTGCCAGCAGCCCCCCGGGCGGGAGGGCCGGGGGAAGGAATGAGCAGTTCTTC
CDR3: CASSPPGGRAGGRNEQFF
D: TRBD2
J: TRBJ2-1
V: TRBV9

DNA: TGCAGCGAGCGGAGACGGGCGGCCCAAGAGACCCAGTACTTC
CDR3: CSERRRAAQETQYF
D: -
J: TRBJ2-5
V: TRBV29-1

DNA: TGTGCCAGCAGTGAACAGGGGATTAATGAAAAACTGTTTTTT
CDR3: CASSEQGINEKLFF
D: TRBD1
J: TRBJ1-4
V: TRBV27

DNA: TGTGCCAGTACCCCCGGGACAACTTTGTTTAGCAATCAGCCCCAGCATTTT
CDR3: CASTPGTTLFSNQPQHF
D: -
J: TRBJ1-5
V: TRBV19

DNA: TGTGCCAGCACCCTGGCAGCGGGAGATGTTCCGGGATACAATGAGCAGTTCTTC
CDR3: CASTLAAGDVPGYNEQFF
D: TRBD2
J: TRBJ2-1
V: TRBV11-2

DNA: TGTGCCAGCAGTGGGACCTTGACAGGGAAGAGCTCCTACAATGAGCAGTTCTTC
CDR3: CASSGTLTGKSSYNEQFF
D: TRBD1
J: TRBJ2-1
V: TRBV2

DNA: TGTGCCAGCAGTCCGGCGGGTGCGCCCCAGCATTTT
CDR3: CASSPAGAPQHF
D: -
J: TRBJ1-5
V: TRBV27

DNA: TGTGCCAGCAGTGAAGCGCTTGGGGGGGATACGCAGTATTTT
CDR3: CASSEALGGDTQYF
D: -
J: TRBJ2-3
V: TRBV2

DNA: TGCAGCGTTGAGTCGAGGGTCTCGGACACTGAAGCTTTCTTT
CDR3: CSVESRVSDTEAFF
D: -
J: TRBJ1-1
V: TRBV29-1

DNA: TGTGCCAGCAGTGCGAGCGGGAGGGCGGCCTCGAGGTTCTTC
CDR3: CASSASGRAASRFF
D: TRBD2
J: TRBJ2-1
V: TRBV6-1

DNA: TGTGCCAGCAGCCCTAGACCGGGACTCTACGAGCAGTACTTC
CDR3: CASSPRPGLYEQYF
D: -
J: TRBJ2-7
V: TRBV11-2

DNA: TGTGCCAGCAGCCGCACAGGGGTCAGCTCCTACGAGCAGTACTTC
CDR3: CASSRTGVSSYEQYF
D: TRBD1
J: TRBJ2-7
V: TRBV28

DNA: TGCGCCAGCAGCCTCCGTTTACTAGCGTTGGGTGAGACCCAGTACTTC
CDR3: CASSLRLLALGETQYF
D: TRBD2
J: TRBJ2-5
V: TRBV5-1

DNA: TGTGCCAGCAGTACACAGGGATACACCGGGGAGCTGTTTTTT
CDR3: CASSTQGYTGELFF
D: -
J: TRBJ2-2
V: TRBV7-8

DNA: TGCGCCAGCAGCTTCCGACAGGGCAACACTGAAGCTTTCTTT
CDR3: CASSFRQGNTEAFF
D: TRBD1
J: TRBJ1-1
V: TRBV5-1

DNA: TGCGCCAGCAGCTTAGGGGGCCTAAACGAGCAGTACTTC
CDR3: CASSLGGLNEQYF
D: TRBD1
J: TRBJ2-7
V: TRBV5-1

DNA: TGTGCCAGCAGCGGACCCGGGATCACAAGCGAGCAGTACTTC
CDR3: CASSGPGITSEQYF
D: -
J: TRBJ2-7
V: TRBV7-2

DNA: TGTGCCAGCAGTTCCAGGGGGTCACTAGTTTTCACAGATACGCAGTATTTT
CDR3: CASSSRGSLVFTDTQYF
D: TRBD1
J: TRBJ2-3
V: TRBV28

DNA: TGTGCCAGTAGTATATATGGGCTAGCGGTGCGCTCTGGGGCCAACGTCCTGACTTTC
CDR3: CASSIYGLAVRSGANVLTF
D: TRBD2
J: TRBJ2-6
V: TRBV19

DNA: TGTGCCAGCAGCCTACAGGGATCTAAGAACACTGAAGCTTTCTTT
CDR3: CASSLQGSKNTEAFF
D: -
J: TRBJ1-1
V: TRBV7-3

DNA: TGTGCTAGCAGCTTAGTCGGTAGTGGGGCCAATGAGCAGTTCTTC
CDR3: CASSLVGSGANEQFF
D: -
J: TRBJ2-1
V: TRBV7-7

DNA: TGTGCCAGCAGTTTCACCGGACAGGGGACATATGGCTGCACCTTC
CDR3: CASSFTGQGTYGCTF
D: TRBD1
J: TRBJ1-2
V: TRBV27

DNA: TGTGCCATCAGTTTTGACAGGGCCTATGGCTACACCTTC
CDR3: CAISFDRAYGYTF
D: TRBD1
J: TRBJ1-2
V: TRBV10-3

DNA: TGTGCCAGCAGTCCACTAGCGGCCCCGGGGGAGCAGTACTTC
CDR3: CASSPLAAPGEQYF
D: TRBD2
J: TRBJ2-7
V: TRBV27

DNA: TGCGCCAGCAGCCTGGGGGGGCGGGAGGAGGGGGTCTTC
CDR3: CASSLGGREEGVF
D: TRBD2
J: TRBJ2-1
V: TRBV4-1

DNA: TGTGCCTGGAGTGTACGACAGGCTTCTAACTATGGCTACACCTTC
CDR3: CAWSVRQASNYGYTF
D: -
J: TRBJ1-2
V: TRBV30

DNA: TGTGCCAGCAGTTCTATAAATCGTGTCTACGAGCAGTACTTC
CDR3: CASSSINRVYEQYF
D: -
J: TRBJ2-7
V: TRBV27

DNA: TGTGCCAGCAGTCCCCTCGGGGGGAACACTGAAGCTTTCTTT
CDR3: CASSPLGGNTEAFF
D: -
J: TRBJ1-1
V: TRBV28

DNA: TGTGCCAGCAGCTCCGAGCGGGTTAGAGATACGCAGTATTTT
CDR3: CASSSERVRDTQYF
D: -
J: TRBJ2-3
V: TRBV11-1

DNA: TGCAGCGTCTCACGGGACAGGGGAACAGGGGCCAACGTCCTGACTTTC
CDR3: CSVSRDRGTGANVLTF
D: TRBD1
J: TRBJ2-6
V: TRBV29-1

DNA: TGTGCCAGCAGCTTGACAACAGCGAACACTGAAGCTTTCTTT
CDR3: CASSLTTANTEAFF
D: -
J: TRBJ1-1
V: TRBV5-4

DNA: TGTGCCAGCAGTCCGACAGGTGGGTACGAGCAGTACTTC
CDR3: CASSPTGGYEQYF
D: -
J: TRBJ2-7
V: TRBV27

DNA: TGTGCCAGCAGTTTCTCCGGGACTAGTTTCTCTTACGAGCAGTACTTC
CDR3: CASSFSGTSFSYEQYF
D: TRBD2
J: TRBJ2-7
V: TRBV27

DNA: TGCGCCAGCAGCGGGGACGGACAGCGCTACGAGCAGTACTTC
CDR3: CASSGDGQRYEQYF
D: -
J: TRBJ2-7
V: TRBV10-1

DNA: TGCGCCAGCAGCCAGGAACGACAGGGGGGGTACCAAGAGACCCAGTACTTC
CDR3: CASSQERQGGYQETQYF
D: TRBD1
J: TRBJ2-5
V: TRBV4-1

DNA: TGTGCCATCCCTAACGGCCCAGGGCCCATTGAAGCTTTCTTT
CDR3: CAIPNGPGPIEAFF
D: -
J: TRBJ1-1
V: TRBV7-8

DNA: TGCGCCAGCAGGTATGGGGACAATCCGGCCTACGAGCAGTACTTC
CDR3: CASRYGDNPAYEQYF
D: -
J: TRBJ2-7
V: TRBV5-1

DNA: TGTGCCAGCTCCTCACGCGGGGCGTCCTACGAGCAGTACTTC
CDR3: CASSSRGASYEQYF
D: -
J: TRBJ2-7
V: TRBV27

DNA: TGTGCCAGCAGCCGGGACTCATGGGACTATGGCTACACCTTC
CDR3: CASSRDSWDYGYTF
D: -
J: TRBJ1-2
V: TRBV28

DNA: TGTGCCAGCAGCTCCGTCCGGGGGAACTATGGCTACACCTTC
CDR3: CASSSVRGNYGYTF
D: -
J: TRBJ1-2
V: TRBV11-2

DNA: TGTGCCAGCAGCTTGGAGGGGGAGCTCAGCGCTCTGGGGGGCTACACCTTC
CDR3: CASSLEGELSALGGYTF
D: -
J: TRBJ1-2
V: TRBV5-6

DNA: TGTGCCAGCAGCCCATCCGGGACAGGGGGGAACTATGGCTACACCTTC
CDR3: CASSPSGTGGNYGYTF
D: TRBD1
J: TRBJ1-2
V: TRBV11-2

DNA: TGTGCCATCAGTGAGTCGACGGGAGGGCCAACAGATACGCAGTATTTT
CDR3: CAISESTGGPTDTQYF
D: TRBD2
J: TRBJ2-3
V: TRBV10-3

DNA: TGTGCCAGCAGGGGACTAGCGATGGCTGAGCAGTTCTTC
CDR3: CASRGLAMAEQFF
D: TRBD2
J: TRBJ2-1
V: TRBV2

DNA: TGCGCCAGCAGCCCTACCTACCGACAGGGAACTGAAGCTTTCTTT
CDR3: CASSPTYRQGTEAFF
D: TRBD1
J: TRBJ1-1
V: TRBV5-1

DNA: TGTGCCAGCTGGAGTAGCGGGAGATACGAGCAGTACTTC
CDR3: CASWSSGRYEQYF
D: TRBD2
J: TRBJ2-7
V: TRBV28

DNA: TGTGCCAGCACCCGTACTAGCGGGAGTTGGAATGAGCAGTTCTTC
CDR3: CASTRTSGSWNEQFF
D: TRBD2
J: TRBJ2-1
V: TRBV6-5

DNA: TGTGCCAGCAGTCCGGACCGGGACAGCGGCGGCTACACCTTC
CDR3: CASSPDRDSGGYTF
D: TRBD1
J: TRBJ1-2
V: TRBV27

DNA: TGTGCCAGCAGTTACTTCGGGACAGGGGAATACGAGCAGTACTTC
CDR3: CASSYFGTGEYEQYF
D: TRBD1
J: TRBJ2-7
V: TRBV6-5

DNA: TGTGCCAGCAGCACGCAAATATCGACTGTAGATACGCAGTATTTT
CDR3: CASSTQISTVDTQYF
D: -
J: TRBJ2-3
V: TRBV7-9

DNA: TGTGCCAGCAGCGACCGGGACAGCAACTACAATGAGCAGTTCTTC
CDR3: CASSDRDSNYNEQFF
D: TRBD1
J: TRBJ2-1
V: TRBV7-9

DNA: TGTGCCAGCAGCCGCACCGGGACAGGGGGGAAGACCCAGTACTTC
CDR3: CASSRTGTGGKTQYF
D: TRBD1
J: TRBJ2-5
V: TRBV4-2

DNA: TGTGCCAGCAGCTTAAGTAAGACTCCAAAGCGCACAGATACGCAGTATTTT
CDR3: CASSLSKTPKRTDTQYF
D: -
J: TRBJ2-3
V: TRBV7-6

DNA: TGTGCCAGTACCGAAACAGGGGGGGACCCGGCTTTCTTT
CDR3: CASTETGGDPAFF
D: TRBD1
J: TRBJ1-1
V: TRBV19

DNA: TGTGCCAGCAGTTTACCTACTAGCGTACTTAGCAATCAGCCCCAGCATTTT
CDR3: CASSLPTSVLSNQPQHF
D: -
J: TRBJ1-5
V: TRBV28

DNA: TGTGCCAGCAGTTTATCCCGGACAGGTACCTACGAGCAGTACTTC
CDR3: CASSLSRTGTYEQYF
D: TRBD1
J: TRBJ2-7
V: TRBV27

DNA: TGCGCCAGCAGTGTCACCGGGCAGGGGTCTCACGAGCAGTACTTC
CDR3: CASSVTGQGSHEQYF
D: -
J: TRBJ2-7
V: TRBV23-1

DNA: TGTGCCAGCAGCCTCAGGGATGGATCGGGAAACACCATATATTTT
CDR3: CASSLRDGSGNTIYF
D: -
J: TRBJ1-3
V: TRBV13

DNA: TGTGCCAGCAGCATGGGACTAGCGATCACCGGGGAGCTGTTTTTT
CDR3: CASSMGLAITGELFF
D: TRBD2
J: TRBJ2-2
V: TRBV7-9